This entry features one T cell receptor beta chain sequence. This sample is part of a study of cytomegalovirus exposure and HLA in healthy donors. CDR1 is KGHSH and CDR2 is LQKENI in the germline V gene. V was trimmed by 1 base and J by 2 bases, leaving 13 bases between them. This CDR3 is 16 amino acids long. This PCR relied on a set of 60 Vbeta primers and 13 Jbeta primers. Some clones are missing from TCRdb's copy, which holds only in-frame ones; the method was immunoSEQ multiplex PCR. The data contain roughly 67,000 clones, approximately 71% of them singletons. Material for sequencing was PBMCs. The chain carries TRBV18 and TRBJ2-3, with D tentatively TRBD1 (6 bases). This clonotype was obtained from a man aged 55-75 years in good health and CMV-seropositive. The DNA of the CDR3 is TGTGCCAGCTCACCACTAGGACAGATCGACACAGATACGCAGTATTTT. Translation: CASSPLGQIDTDTQYF.